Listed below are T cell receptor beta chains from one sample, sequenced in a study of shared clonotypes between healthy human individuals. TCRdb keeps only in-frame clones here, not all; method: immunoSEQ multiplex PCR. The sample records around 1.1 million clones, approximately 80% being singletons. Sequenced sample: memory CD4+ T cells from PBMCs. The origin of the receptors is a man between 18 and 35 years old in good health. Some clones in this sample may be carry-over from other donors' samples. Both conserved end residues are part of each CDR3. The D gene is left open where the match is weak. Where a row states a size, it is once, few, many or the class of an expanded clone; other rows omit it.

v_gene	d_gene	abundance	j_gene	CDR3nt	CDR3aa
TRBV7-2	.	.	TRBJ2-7	TGTGCCAGCAGCTTCAGGCGCTCCTACGAGCAGTACTTC	CASSFRRSYEQYF
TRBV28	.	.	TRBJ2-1	TGTGCCAGCAGTTGGCGCCAGGGCGTCTACAATGAGCAGTTCTTC	CASSWRQGVYNEQFF
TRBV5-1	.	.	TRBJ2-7	TGCGCCAGCAGCTTGGTGAAAGGGGAGCAGTACTTC	CASSLVKGEQYF
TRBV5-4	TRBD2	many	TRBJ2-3	TGTGCCAGCAGCGGGGGGCCGGGAGGGGCAGATACGCAGTATTTT	CASSGGPGGADTQYF
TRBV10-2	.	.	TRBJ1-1	TGCGCCAGCCAGTCGAACACTGAAGCTTTCTTT	CASQSNTEAFF
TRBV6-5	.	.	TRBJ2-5	TGTGCCAGCAGCTTAGGAGGGCCGGAAGAGACCCAGTACTTC	CASSLGGPEETQYF
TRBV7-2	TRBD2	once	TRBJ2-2	TGTGCCAGTGCGGCGGGGGTCACCGGGGAGCTGTTTTTT	CASAAGVTGELFF
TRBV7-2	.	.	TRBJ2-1	TGTGCCAGCAGCTTATCATCACAGCCATACAATGAGCAGTTCTTC	CASSLSSQPYNEQFF
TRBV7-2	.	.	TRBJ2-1	TGTGCCAGCAGCCCCCTAGCGCAAGAGCAGTTCTTC	CASSPLAQEQFF
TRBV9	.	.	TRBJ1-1	TGTGCCAGCAGCGTAGAGGGCCATCTCGAATACACTGAAGCTTTCTTT	CASSVEGHLEYTEAFF
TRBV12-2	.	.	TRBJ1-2	TGTGCAAGTCGCTCCCGAGGGGACTATGGCTACACCTTC	CASRSRGDYGYTF
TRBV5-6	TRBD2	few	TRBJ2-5	TGTGCCAGCAGCTTGGGACTAGCGGGAGTGGGCCCCGAGACCCAGTACTTC	CASSLGLAGVGPETQYF
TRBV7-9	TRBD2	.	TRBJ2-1	TGTGCCAGCAGCCCACGCGGGAGCTCCTACAATGAGCAGTTCTTC	CASSPRGSSYNEQFF
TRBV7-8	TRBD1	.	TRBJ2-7	TGTGCCAGCAGCTCGACAGGGGGCCGATACGAGCAGTACTTC	CASSSTGGRYEQYF
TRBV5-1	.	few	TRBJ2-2	TGCGCTGGTCGGCCTAGGGTGGACACCGGGGAGCTGTTTTTT	CAGRPRVDTGELFF
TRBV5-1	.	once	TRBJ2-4	TGCGCCAGCAGCTTGGGACAGGAAAACATTCAGTACTTC	CASSLGQENIQYF
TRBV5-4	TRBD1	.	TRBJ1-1	TGTGCCAGCAGCCGGTCCGGGACAGGGACCAAGAACACTGAAGCTTTCTTT	CASSRSGTGTKNTEAFF
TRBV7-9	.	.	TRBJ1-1	TGTGCCAGCAGCTCTAGAGAGGCAGCTTTCTTT	CASSSREAAFF
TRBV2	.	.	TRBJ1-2	TGTGCCAGCAAGTACAGTAAAAATGGCTACACCTTC	CASKYSKNGYTF
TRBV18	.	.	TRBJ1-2	TGTGCCAGCTCACCACTCGGGACCGGAACGGGGGGCGAAGGCTATGGCTACACCTTC	CASSPLGTGTGGEGYGYTF
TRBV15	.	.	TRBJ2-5	TGTGCCACCAGCAGAGACCGTAGCCAAGAGACCCAGTACTTC	CATSRDRSQETQYF
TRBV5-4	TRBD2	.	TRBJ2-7	TGTGCCGTACAAACTGGGACTAGCGCCTACGAGCAGTACTTC	CAVQTGTSAYEQYF
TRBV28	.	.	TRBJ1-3	TGTGCCAGCAGTTTCTTTGGAGTCACTGGAAACACCATATATTTT	CASSFFGVTGNTIYF
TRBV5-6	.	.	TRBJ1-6	TGTGCCAGCAGCTTGCCCGGGACCGAGGTTAATTCACCCCTCCACTTT	CASSLPGTEVNSPLHF
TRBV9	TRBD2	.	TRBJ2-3	TGTGCCAGCAGCGTAGTCCGGCGGGAGAGAGGAGATACGCAGTATTTT	CASSVVRRERGDTQYF
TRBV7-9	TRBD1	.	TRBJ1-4	TGTGCCAGCAGCTTTGGGACAGCTGCAACTAATGAAAAACTGTTTTTT	CASSFGTAATNEKLFF
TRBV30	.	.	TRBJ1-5	TGTGCCTGGAGTAGGAGCGGGGGCAATCAGCCCCAGCATTTT	CAWSRSGGNQPQHF
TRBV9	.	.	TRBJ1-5	TGTGCCAGCAGCGGGGACCCCAATCAGCCCCAGCATTTT	CASSGDPNQPQHF
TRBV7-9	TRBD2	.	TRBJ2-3	TGTGCCAGCAGCTTAGGGGCTAGCGGGATAACAGATACGCAGTATTTT	CASSLGASGITDTQYF
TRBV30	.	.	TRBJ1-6	TGTGCCGGCTCTGGACAGTATAATTCACCCCTCCACTTT	CAGSGQYNSPLHF
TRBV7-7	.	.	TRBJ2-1	TGTGCCAGCAGCCCCACACAGAGGAACAATGAGCAGTTCTTC	CASSPTQRNNEQFF
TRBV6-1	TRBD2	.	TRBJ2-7	TGTGCCAGCAGTGACCCCCCTTCTGTAGCGGGAGGATACGAGCAGTACTTC	CASSDPPSVAGGYEQYF
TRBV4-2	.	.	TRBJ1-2	TGTGCCAGCAGCCAAGATGGGACACATCGAAGCTACACCTTC	CASSQDGTHRSYTF
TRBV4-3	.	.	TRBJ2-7	TGCGCCAGCAGCCAAGAGGAGGGGGGCGGCTTCTACGAGCAGTACTTC	CASSQEEGGGFYEQYF
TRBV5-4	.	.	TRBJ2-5	TGTGCCAGCAGCTTCAGGGGTACCCAAGAGACCCAGTACTTC	CASSFRGTQETQYF
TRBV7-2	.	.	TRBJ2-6	TGTGCCAGCAGCTTAGACCCCATATTGGGCTCTGGGGCCAACGTCCTGACTTTC	CASSLDPILGSGANVLTF
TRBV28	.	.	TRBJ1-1	TGTGCCAGCACAGGACAATCGCGAATGAACACTGAAGCTTTCTTT	CASTGQSRMNTEAFF
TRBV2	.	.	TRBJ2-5	TGTGCCAGCAGTGATGGGGGGGCAGGTGGGGAGACCCAGTACTTC	CASSDGGAGGETQYF